A selection of T cell receptor beta chains follows, all from one sample in a study of T-cell memory formation after mild COVID-19. Each CDR3 protein is one row after TCRdb ran MiXCR on the 5' RACE reads. This sample has around 390,000 distinct CDR3 sequences; 15% to 20% occur once, and the top ten carry roughly a fifth. Source material: PBMCs or a T cell subset sorted from them (not recorded which). The receptors come from a man younger than 35 who had mild COVID-19 (a few samples of this study predate the infection). Cell type and time point are not known. Each CDR3 is given with its conserved first and last residue. A D gene is named only where the DNA matches it firmly. Only part of the rows carry a size: once, few, many, or a class if the clone is expanded.

.	few	TRBV7-2	TRBJ2-1	TGTGCCAGCAGCTCTCAGGCCAGTGAGCAGTTCTTC	CASSSQASEQFF
TRBD1	.	TRBV27	TRBJ1-1	TGTGCCAGCAGTACCCGGACAGGGGGGATGGACACTGAAGCTTTCTTT	CASSTRTGGMDTEAFF
.	few	TRBV5-1	TRBJ2-1	TGCGCCAGCAGCCCCAACGGGGATGAGCAGTTCTTC	CASSPNGDEQFF
.	.	TRBV18	TRBJ2-3	TGTGCCAGCTCACCCGGGACTTCCCCCCCAGATACGCAGTATTTT	CASSPGTSPPDTQYF
.	few	TRBV4-1	TRBJ2-5	TGCGCCAGCAGCCAAGTTGGTGGGGCCACCCAAGAGACCCAGTACTTC	CASSQVGGATQETQYF
TRBD2	few	TRBV5-4	TRBJ2-3	TGTGCCAGCAGCCTGACTAGCGGGGGGCAACAGGATACGCAGTATTTT	CASSLTSGGQQDTQYF
.	.	TRBV7-2	TRBJ2-3	TGTGCCAGCAGCTTAGTTTCCCACACAGATACGCAGTATTTT	CASSLVSHTDTQYF
.	once	TRBV18	TRBJ2-7	TGTGCCAGCTCATTTATGGACGGCTCCTACGAGCAGTACTTC	CASSFMDGSYEQYF
TRBD1	.	TRBV4-1	TRBJ2-5	TGCGCCAGCAGCCCCGGGACAGCTTGGGAGACCCAGTACTTC	CASSPGTAWETQYF
.	few	TRBV6-6	TRBJ1-2	TGTGCCAGCAGTTGGCTCGGGGGCGCTGACCCGGGCTACACCTTC	CASSWLGGADPGYTF
.	.	TRBV4-1	TRBJ2-3	TGCGCCAGCAGCCAAGATTCGTGGGGGCCTAGCACAGATACGCAGTATTTT	CASSQDSWGPSTDTQYF
TRBD1	.	TRBV5-1	TRBJ2-7	TGCGCCAGCACCCCCATTGGGACAGGGGTCTACGAGCAGTACTTC	CASTPIGTGVYEQYF
TRBD2	.	TRBV7-8	TRBJ2-5	TGTGCCAGCAGCTCGGTTAGCGGGGGGGAGACCCAGTACTTC	CASSSVSGGETQYF
.	few	TRBV5-5	TRBJ2-5	TGTGCCAGCAGCTTGTACGGGGAAGGTGAGACCCAGTACTTC	CASSLYGEGETQYF
TRBD2	few	TRBV4-1	TRBJ2-1	TGCGCCAGCAGCCAAGATATGTCCGGACTAGCGGCCTACAATGAGCAGTTCTTC	CASSQDMSGLAAYNEQFF
TRBD1	few	TRBV12-5	TRBJ2-2	TGTGCTAGTGCCCCAGGGGGACCCGGCGGGGAGCTGTTTTTT	CASAPGGPGGELFF
.	few	TRBV29-1	TRBJ2-3	TGCAGCGCGATCCCAGGGTCGGTGACAGATACGCAGTATTTT	CSAIPGSVTDTQYF
.	few	TRBV7-9	TRBJ1-2	TGTGCCAGCAGCTCTAAGGCAGGGGCCGGCTACACCTTC	CASSSKAGAGYTF
TRBD2	few	TRBV5-1	TRBJ2-7	TGCGCCAGCAGCGGGGGACTAGCGGGGGGCTCCTACGAGCAGTACTTC	CASSGGLAGGSYEQYF
.	once	TRBV4-1	TRBJ1-2	TGCGCCAGCAGCCAAGAAGTCCTCCCGGGATCCTATGGCTACACCTTC	CASSQEVLPGSYGYTF
TRBD1	.	TRBV4-1	TRBJ1-6	TGCGCCAGCAGCCAAGGTTTTCCGGGACAGGTCTCCTATAATTCACCCCTCCACTTT	CASSQGFPGQVSYNSPLHF
.	few	TRBV2	TRBJ1-1	TGTGCGATCGCCTTGATGAACACTGAAGCTTTCTTT	CAIALMNTEAFF
.	.	TRBV28	TRBJ1-1	TGTGCCAGCAGTTTTGGGGGGGCGATGGGCACTGAAGCTTTCTTT	CASSFGGAMGTEAFF
.	few	TRBV11-2	TRBJ2-3	TGTGCCAGCAGCCTTCGTGGGAGCGCGCAGTATTTT	CASSLRGSAQYF
.	few	TRBV5-1	TRBJ1-2	TGCGCCAGCAGCTTGGCCAGGGACTATGGCTACACCTTC	CASSLARDYGYTF
.	.	TRBV6-5	TRBJ2-3	TGTGCCAGTCGGAATGGGGGGGCTAGCACAGATACGCAGTATTTT	CASRNGGASTDTQYF
.	few	TRBV20-1	TRBJ2-5	TGCAGTGCTAGTGGGGGGGCGGAAGAGACCCAGTACTTC	CSASGGAEETQYF
TRBD1	.	TRBV28	TRBJ2-6	TGTGCCAGCAGGCCGGGACAGGGGGCGCGCGGGGCCAACGTCCTGACTTTC	CASRPGQGARGANVLTF
.	.	TRBV5-6	TRBJ2-5	TGTGCCAGCAGCCAAGAGTACCAAGAGACCCAGTACTTC	CASSQEYQETQYF
TRBD1	many	TRBV7-2	TRBJ2-2	TGTGCCAGCAGCTTATCGTTCCCAGGGGGAACCGGGGAGCTGTTTTTT	CASSLSFPGGTGELFF
TRBD1	few	TRBV9	TRBJ2-5	TGTGCCAGCAGCGTAGAGACAGGGGCGGAAGAGACCCAGTACTTC	CASSVETGAEETQYF
TRBD2	.	TRBV7-3	TRBJ2-2	TGTGCCAGCAGCTTAGGCCCGACTAGCGCGAACACCGGGGAGCTGTTTTTT	CASSLGPTSANTGELFF
TRBD1	few	TRBV4-3	TRBJ1-2	TGCGCCAGCAGCCCTGAGGAGGGGGCTGGCTATGGCTACACCTTC	CASSPEEGAGYGYTF
TRBD1	many	TRBV7-3	TRBJ2-1	TGTGCCAGCAGCAAGAACTCCGGGACAGCCTACAATGAGCAGTTCTTC	CASSKNSGTAYNEQFF
TRBD1	few	TRBV6-2/TRBV6-3	TRBJ2-3	TGTGCCAGCAGACCGCAGGGGGCTGGAGATACGCAGTATTTT	CASRPQGAGDTQYF
.	few	TRBV18	TRBJ1-6	TGTGCCAGCTCACCGACTTCCGCAGGGCCCAATTCACCCCTCCACTTT	CASSPTSAGPNSPLHF
.	few	TRBV5-1	TRBJ1-5	TGCGCCAGCAGCTTCGGCAGTGATCAGCCCCAGCATTTT	CASSFGSDQPQHF
.	many	TRBV4-2	TRBJ2-3	TGTGCCAGCAGCCAAGATGCGGCGGGAACGCAGTATTTT	CASSQDAAGTQYF
TRBD1	.	TRBV5-1	TRBJ2-7	TGCGCCAGCCGAACAGGGGCCAGCTCCTACGAGCAGTACTTC	CASRTGASSYEQYF
TRBD2	few	TRBV7-9	TRBJ2-7	TGTGCCAGCAGCTTGCCCAGACTAGCGGGGGGGCGACACGAGCAGTACTTC	CASSLPRLAGGRHEQYF
.	.	TRBV20-1	TRBJ2-3	TGCAGTGCTAGAGATCGTCTGAAGGCAGATACGCAGTATTTT	CSARDRLKADTQYF
TRBD1	.	TRBV11-1	TRBJ2-1	TGTGCCAGCAGCTTATTCAGGACAGGGGATGGAGGTGAGCAGTTCTTC	CASSLFRTGDGGEQFF
.	few	TRBV7-3	TRBJ1-1	TGTGCCAGCAGCTCCGACGGGGGGCGGGCGATTGAAGCTTTCTTT	CASSSDGGRAIEAFF
.	few	TRBV9	TRBJ1-3	TGTGCCAGCAGCCCCACCGGGACGGCCTCTGGAAACACCATATATTTT	CASSPTGTASGNTIYF
.	few	TRBV5-1	TRBJ1-1	TGCGCCAGCAGCTTGGCAGGGCCCCTCTCTGAAGCTTTCTTT	CASSLAGPLSEAFF
.	few	TRBV7-3	TRBJ2-5	TGTGCCAGCAGCTTAATGGGGGGGCCTTTGGAGACCCAGTACTTC	CASSLMGGPLETQYF
.	.	TRBV7-9	TRBJ2-5	TGTGCCAGCAGCTCTGCGAAGTACCGAGAGACCCAGTACTTC	CASSSAKYRETQYF
.	.	TRBV7-2	TRBJ1-3	TGTGCCAGCAGCTTAGACGGGTACACCATATATTTT	CASSLDGYTIYF
.	few	TRBV21-1	TRBJ2-2	TGTGCCAGCAGCTCGGTCCCAACTAGCGGGGGACGCGACAGCGGGGAGCTGTTTTTT	CASSSVPTSGGRDSGELFF
.	.	TRBV10-3	TRBJ2-5	TGTGCCATCAGTGAGGTAACAGGGTCCCAAGAGACCCAGTACTTC	CAISEVTGSQETQYF
.	.	TRBV3-1	TRBJ1-2	TGTGCCAGCAGCCAATTGGACTATGGCTACACCTTC	CASSQLDYGYTF
.	.	TRBV5-1	TRBJ1-1	TGCGCCAGCAGCTTTCTTAAGAACACTGAAGCTTTCTTT	CASSFLKNTEAFF
.	many	TRBV18	TRBJ2-1	TGTGCCAGCTCACAATCGACTTCCGGGAATGAGCAGTTCTTC	CASSQSTSGNEQFF
.	few	TRBV3-1	TRBJ1-1	TGTGCCAGCAGCCAACTCAGTGAAGCTTTCTTT	CASSQLSEAFF
.	few	TRBV27	TRBJ2-3	TGTGCCAGCAGTTTAGTTCCTGGGCCCACAGATACGCAGTATTTT	CASSLVPGPTDTQYF
.	.	TRBV7-2	TRBJ1-2	TGTGCCAGCAGCCTCAGGATGGGGGCCAACTGTGGCTACACCTTC	CASSLRMGANCGYTF